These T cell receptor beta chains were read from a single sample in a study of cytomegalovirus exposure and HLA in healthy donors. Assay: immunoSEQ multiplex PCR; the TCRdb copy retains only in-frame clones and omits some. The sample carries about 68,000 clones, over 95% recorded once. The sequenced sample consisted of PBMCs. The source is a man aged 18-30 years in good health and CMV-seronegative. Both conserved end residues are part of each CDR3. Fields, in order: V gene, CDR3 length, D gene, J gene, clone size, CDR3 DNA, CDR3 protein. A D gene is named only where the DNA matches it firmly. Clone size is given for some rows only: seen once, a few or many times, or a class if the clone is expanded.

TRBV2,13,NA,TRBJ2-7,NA,TGTGCCAGCAGGATACCCACGAGGTACGAGCAGTACTTC,CASRIPTRYEQYF
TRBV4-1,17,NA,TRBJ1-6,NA,TGCGCCAGCAGCCTACAATCTTTTGCAGGGAATAATTCACCCCTCCACTTT,CASSLQSFAGNNSPLHF
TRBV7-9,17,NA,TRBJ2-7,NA,TGTGCCAGCAGCTTAGTTCGATCCCCAGGGGTGGCCTACGAGCAGTACTTC,CASSLVRSPGVAYEQYF
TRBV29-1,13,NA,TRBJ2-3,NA,TGCAGCGGTAGACTCCGCCAGAGAGATACGCAGTATTTT,CSGRLRQRDTQYF
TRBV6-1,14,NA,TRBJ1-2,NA,TGTGCCAGCAGTGAAGCGCTTCGGGGGACTGGCTACACCTTC,CASSEALRGTGYTF
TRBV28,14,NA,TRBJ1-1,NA,TGTGCCAGCAGTTTCGGGAGGCCTAACACTGAAGCTTTCTTT,CASSFGRPNTEAFF
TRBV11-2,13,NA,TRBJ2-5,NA,TGTGCCAGCAGCGCCGGGACATTAGAGACCCAGTACTTC,CASSAGTLETQYF
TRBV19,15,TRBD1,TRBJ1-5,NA,TGTGCCAGTAGTAGGGACAGGGGTCCCAATCAGCCCCAGCATTTT,CASSRDRGPNQPQHF
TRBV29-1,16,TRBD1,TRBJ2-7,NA,TGCAGCGTTGTGGGAACCGGGACAGAGGAAGGGTACTGGCAGTACTTC,CSVVGTGTEEGYWQYF
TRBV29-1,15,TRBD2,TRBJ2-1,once,TGCAGCGTCCAGACTAGCGGGAACCCATACAATGAGCAGTTCTTC,CSVQTSGNPYNEQFF
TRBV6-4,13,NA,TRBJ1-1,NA,TGTGCCAGCAGATCAGGGGAGAACACTGAAGCTTTCTTT,CASRSGENTEAFF
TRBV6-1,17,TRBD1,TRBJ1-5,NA,TGTGCCAGCAGTGAATTAATCGCGGGGACAGGGCCCCTGGGATTGCATTTT,CASSELIAGTGPLGLHF
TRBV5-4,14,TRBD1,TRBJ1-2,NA,TGTGCCAGCAGTCCTCCTGACAGGGACTATGGCTACACCTTC,CASSPPDRDYGYTF
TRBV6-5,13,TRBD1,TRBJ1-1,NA,TGTGCCAGCAGTTCCGGACAGGGAGCTGAAGCTTTCTTT,CASSSGQGAEAFF
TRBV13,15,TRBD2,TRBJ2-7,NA,TGTGCCAGCAGCTTAAGACTAGCGGCATCCTACGAGCAGTACTTC,CASSLRLAASYEQYF
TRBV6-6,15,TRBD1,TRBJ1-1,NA,TGTGCCAGCAGTTTTAGGGACAGCATGAACACTGAAGCTTTCTTT,CASSFRDSMNTEAFF
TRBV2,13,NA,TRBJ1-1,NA,TGTGCCAGCAGTCTTCGGGGTCTTCAGAGGGCTTTCTTT,CASSLRGLQRAFF
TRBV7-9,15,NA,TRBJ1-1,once,TGTGCCAGCAGCTTGTCCGGGATCGTAGCCACTGAAGCTTTCTTT,CASSLSGIVATEAFF
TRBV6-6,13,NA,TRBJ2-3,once,TGTGCCGCGATGGGGAGAAGCACAGATACGCAGTATTTT,CAAMGRSTDTQYF
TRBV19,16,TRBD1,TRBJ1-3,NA,TGTGCCAGTAGTATGGGACAGGTGAGCTCTGGAAACACCATATATTTT,CASSMGQVSSGNTIYF
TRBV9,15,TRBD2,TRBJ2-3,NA,TGTGCCAGCAGCGAGACTAGCTATAGCACAGATACGCAGTATTTT,CASSETSYSTDTQYF
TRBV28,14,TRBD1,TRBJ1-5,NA,TGTGCCAGCAGTTCGACAGGGAATGTCGAGCCCCAGCATTTT,CASSSTGNVEPQHF
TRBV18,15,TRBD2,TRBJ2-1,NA,TGTGCCAGCTCACCACCGGGGAGCGGGAGCGATGAGCAGTTCTTC,CASSPPGSGSDEQFF
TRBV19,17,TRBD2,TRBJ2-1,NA,TGTGCCAGTAGCTCGAAGACTAGCGGGAGGGGGTTCAATGAGCAGTTCTTC,CASSSKTSGRGFNEQFF
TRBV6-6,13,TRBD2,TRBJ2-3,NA,TGTGCCAGTCTGACTAGCGGGGCAGATACGCAGTATTTT,CASLTSGADTQYF
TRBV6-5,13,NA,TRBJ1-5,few,TGTGCCAGCAGCGCAACAGGGAATCAGCCCCAGCATTTT,CASSATGNQPQHF
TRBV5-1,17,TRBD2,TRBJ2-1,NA,TGCGCCAGCAGCTTCGGACTAGCGGGAGACTTCTACAATGAGCAGTTCTTC,CASSFGLAGDFYNEQFF
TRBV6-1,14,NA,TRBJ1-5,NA,TGTGCCAGCAGTCTTGGGAGGGGCTCTCAGCCCCAGCATTTT,CASSLGRGSQPQHF
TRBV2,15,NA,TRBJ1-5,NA,TGTGCCAGCAGCGAGGGAGGGAATAGCAATCAGCCCCAGCATTTT,CASSEGGNSNQPQHF
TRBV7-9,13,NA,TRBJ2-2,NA,TGTGCCAGCAGCTTAGGAGGGTACGGGGAGCTGTTTTTT,CASSLGGYGELFF
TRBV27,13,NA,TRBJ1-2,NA,TGTGCCAGCAGTTTAAGACTTAATAATGGCTACACCTTC,CASSLRLNNGYTF
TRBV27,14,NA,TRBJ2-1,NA,TGTGCCAGCAGTTATGACAGCTCCTACAATGAGCAGTTCTTC,CASSYDSSYNEQFF
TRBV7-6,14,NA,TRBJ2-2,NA,TGTGCCAGCAGCTTAGCCAGGGGCACCGGGGAGCTGTTTTTT,CASSLARGTGELFF
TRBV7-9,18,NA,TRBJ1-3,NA,TGTGCCAGCAGCTCATTGCCTAATCGGAAGGGGACTGGAAACACCATATATTTT,CASSSLPNRKGTGNTIYF
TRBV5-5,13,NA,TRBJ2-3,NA,TGTGCCAGCAGCCCGGTCCTCACAGATACGCAGTATTTT,CASSPVLTDTQYF
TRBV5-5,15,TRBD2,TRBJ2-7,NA,TGTGCCAGCAGCTTGGCGCTAGCGGAGTTGTACGAGCAGTACTTC,CASSLALAELYEQYF
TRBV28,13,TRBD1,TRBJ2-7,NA,TGTGCCAGCAGTAGGACAGGGTACTACGAGCAGTACTTC,CASSRTGYYEQYF
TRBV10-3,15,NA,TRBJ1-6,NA,TGTGCCATCATCAACAGGGTTTTAGATAATTCACCCCTCCACTTT,CAIINRVLDNSPLHF
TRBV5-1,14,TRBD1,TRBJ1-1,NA,TGCGCCAGCAGCTACGGACAGGGATACACTGAAGCTTTCTTT,CASSYGQGYTEAFF
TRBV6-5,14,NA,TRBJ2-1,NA,TGTGCCAGCAGTTACGGGACCGGGACACGGGAGCAGTTCTTC,CASSYGTGTREQFF
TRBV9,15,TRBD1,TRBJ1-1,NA,TGTGCCAGCAGCAGCCGGGACAGGGTGTACACTGAAGCTTTCTTT,CASSSRDRVYTEAFF
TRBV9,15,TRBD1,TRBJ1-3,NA,TGTGCCAGCAGCGCGACAGGGGGCAAAGGAAACACCATATATTTT,CASSATGGKGNTIYF
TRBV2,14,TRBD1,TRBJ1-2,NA,TGTGCCAGCACCCTGACAGGGACCGCCGGTGGCTACACCTTC,CASTLTGTAGGYTF
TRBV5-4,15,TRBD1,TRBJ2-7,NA,TGTGCCAGCAGCTCGGACAGGTTCAGCTCCTACGAGCAGTACTTC,CASSSDRFSSYEQYF
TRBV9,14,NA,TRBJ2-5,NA,TGTGCCAGCAGCGTAGATCAGGGGCGGGAGACCCAGTACTTC,CASSVDQGRETQYF
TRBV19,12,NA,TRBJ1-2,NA,TGTGCCAGTAGTAGCGGGAACTATGGCTACACCTTC,CASSSGNYGYTF
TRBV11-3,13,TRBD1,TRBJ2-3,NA,TGTGCCAGCTCAGGACAGGGGGTGAATACGCAGTATTTT,CASSGQGVNTQYF
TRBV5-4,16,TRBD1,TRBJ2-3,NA,TGTGCCAGCAGCTTGGCGGACAGGGGAGAGGGAGATACGCAGTATTTT,CASSLADRGEGDTQYF
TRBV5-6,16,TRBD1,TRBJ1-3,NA,TGTGCCAGCAGCTTGACAGGGGGAGCCTCTGGAAACACCATATATTTT,CASSLTGGASGNTIYF
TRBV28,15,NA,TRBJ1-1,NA,TGTGCCAGCAGTTTATCGGCAACCTCGTTTGGCGGAGCTTTCTTT,CASSLSATSFGGAFF
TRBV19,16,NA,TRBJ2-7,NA,TGTGCCAGTAGTAACTCCGCATCTAGGAGCTCCTACGAGCAGTACTTC,CASSNSASRSSYEQYF